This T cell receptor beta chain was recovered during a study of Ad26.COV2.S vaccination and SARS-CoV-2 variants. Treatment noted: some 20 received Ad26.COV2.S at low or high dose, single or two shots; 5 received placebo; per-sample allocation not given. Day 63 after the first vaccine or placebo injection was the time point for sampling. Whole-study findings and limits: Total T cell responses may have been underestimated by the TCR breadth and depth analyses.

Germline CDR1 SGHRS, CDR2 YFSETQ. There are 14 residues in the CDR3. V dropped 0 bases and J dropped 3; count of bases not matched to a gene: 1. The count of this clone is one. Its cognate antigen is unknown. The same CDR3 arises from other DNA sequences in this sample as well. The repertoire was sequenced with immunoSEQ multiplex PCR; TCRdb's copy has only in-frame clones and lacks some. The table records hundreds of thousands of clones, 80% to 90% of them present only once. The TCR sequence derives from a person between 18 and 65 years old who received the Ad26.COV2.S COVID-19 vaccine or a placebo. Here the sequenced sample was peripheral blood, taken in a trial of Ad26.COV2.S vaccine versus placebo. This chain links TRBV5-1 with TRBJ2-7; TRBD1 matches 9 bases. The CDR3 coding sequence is TGCGCCAGCAGCTTGGGGGACAGGGTCTACGAGCAGTACTTC. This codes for CASSLGDRVYEQYF.